This T cell receptor (beta chain) was profiled in a study of radiotherapy plus CTLA-4 blockade in lung cancer. Findings of the study overall: Alongside interferon-beta, early blood T cell clone dynamics were reportedly the best predictor of response.

Assay: immunoSEQ multiplex PCR; the TCRdb copy retains only in-frame clones and omits some. The data show just over 60,000 clones, 77% seen once. Comments on this clone: The antigen is unknown.

With 4 bases removed from V and 1 base from J, the gap between germline ends came to 19 bases. The CDR3 contains 17 residues. CDR1 and CDR2 from the germline V gene are MGHRA and YSYEKL. The V call is TRBV4-1, the J call TRBJ1-2; D call uncertain. Material: peripheral blood, obtained from a patient treated with radiotherapy plus ipilimumab. The sequence was collected from a human donor with non-small cell lung cancer who had a complete response to radiotherapy plus ipilimumab. CDR3 residues: CASSPLLLVNGNYGYTF. In nucleotides, the CDR3 is TGCGCCAGCAGCCCTCTTTTATTGGTGAACGGTAACTATGGCTACACCTTC.